Described below is a single T cell receptor (beta chain) sequence and its context. The data were taken from a study of T cell changes during pregnancy in multiple sclerosis. The J segment lost 5 bases and the V segment lost 9 bases, leaving 2 bases of the junction unmatched. The CDR3 is made up of 11 amino acids. Per germline, CDR1 LNHDA and CDR2 SQIVND (reference sequence). The protocol was immunoSEQ multiplex PCR, while the TCRdb copy is restricted to in-frame clones and leaves out a portion. The table has 88,000 or so clones, 90% to 95% seen once. This material consisted of peripheral blood, taken before pregnancy. The clonotype originates from a female donor with multiple sclerosis, enrolled in a pregnancy study. The V call is TRBV19, the J call TRBJ2-7; 9 bases match TRBD1. Here the CDR3 DNA reads TGTGCCAGCCGGACAGGGGACGAGCAGTACTTC. Translation gives CASRTGDEQYF.